One sample yielded the 29 T cell receptor beta chains listed below, sequenced in a study of shared clonotypes between healthy human individuals. Clones were sequenced by immunoSEQ multiplex PCR, and TCRdb holds only the in-frame ones, with some missing. The repertoire consists of around 240,000 clones, with 60% to 80% occurring once and the leading ten covering more than 9.5%. Material: memory CD4+ T cells sorted from blood. Noted subset: CD45RA-negative fraction. The receptor source for this set is a man aged 30 to 39 in good health.

The chain recombines TRBV27 with TRBJ2-1; D unclear. Germline V gene sequence: CDR1 MNHEY, CDR2 SMNVEV (reference sequence). The CDR3 totals 14 residues. V lost 5 bases to trimming and J lost 0 bases, with 8 bases between them. The CDR3: CASSPLSSYNEQFF. The CDR3 bases are TGTGCCAGCAGTCCCCTGAGCTCCTACAATGAGCAGTTCTTC.

The chain couples TRBV6-6 to TRBJ2-2; D is uncertain. The V gene's germline CDR1 is MNHNY and CDR2 SVGAGI (reference sequence). The V and J ends lost 6 bases and 1 base respectively, with 12 bases between them. The CDR3 runs 15 residues. The CDR3 sequence: CASSQSRLNTGELFF. The CDR3 DNA sequence: TGTGCCAGCAGCCAAAGCAGGTTGAACACCGGGGAGCTGTTTTTT.

The V and J genes are TRBV10-2 and TRBJ2-3; TRBD2 matches 7 bases. This CDR3 region has 13 residues. With 6 bases clipped from V and 7 bases from J, the junction kept 7 bases outside the gene matches. Germline V gene lookup returns CDR1 WSHSY and CDR2 SAAADI. The CDR3 DNA is TGCGCCAGCAGAGCCGCGGGAGAGAATACGCAGTATTTT. It is translated as CASRAAGENTQYF.

The chain recombines TRBV29-1 with TRBJ2-7, with TRBD1 matching 10 bases. The V segment lost 7 bases and the J segment 2 bases; nucleotides outside the gene matches: 8. The CDR3 spans 14 residues. Germline V gene sequence: CDR1 SQVTM, CDR2 ANQGSEA. DNA of the CDR3: TGCAGCGCGGGAGGGACAGGGGTCACCTACGAGCAGTACTTC. Protein sequence: CSAGGTGVTYEQYF.

DNA of the CDR3: TGCAGCGCCCTTAAGTTAGATACGCAGTATTTT. Protein product: CSALKLDTQYF. The chain links TRBV29-1 to TRBJ2-3, with D unresolved. CDR3 size: 11 residues. V was shortened by 7 bases and J by 5 bases, with 10 bases between the two germline ends. Germline CDR1 SQVTM, CDR2 ANQGSEA.

The J gene is TRBJ1-1, the V gene TRBV18, with TRBD1 identical over 8 bases. The CDR3 runs 15 residues. With V trimmed by 1 base and J by 3 bases, 4 bases remained unmatched. Germline V gene sequence: CDR1 KGHSH, CDR2 LQKENI. In nucleotides, the CDR3 is TGTGCCAGCTCACCACGGAACAGGGGGGACACTGAAGCTTTCTTT. Translating it yields CASSPRNRGDTEAFF.

The chain has TRBV6-1 and TRBJ2-5; D possibly corresponds to TRBD1 (6 bases). The CDR3 covers 14 residues. Germline lookup yields CDR1 MNHNS and CDR2 SASEGT. Trimming stripped 7 bases from V and 4 bases from J, with 16 bases between. The CDR3 region is CASTRWGQGETQYF. DNA for the CDR3: TGTGCCAGCACGCGGTGGGGGCAGGGAGAGACCCAGTACTTC.

This clone appeared a few times. The rearrangement uses TRBV18 and TRBJ2-2; 8 bases map to TRBD2. The length of the CDR3 is 15 residues. J gave up 5 bases and V 10 bases, and 12 bases lay outside the gene matches. From germline, CDR1 is KGHSH and CDR2 LQKENI. CDR3 DNA: TGTGCCACCCATCCGGGACTAGATGTTACCGGGGAGCTGTTTTTT. Translation: CATHPGLDVTGELFF.

This clone came up once. The genes are TRBV5-1 and TRBJ1-2; 11 bases align to TRBD1. Germline CDR1 SGHRS, CDR2 YFSETQ. CDR3 length equals 15 residues. The V and J ends lost 4 bases and 6 bases, in that order; junction bases with no gene match: 8. CDR3 bases: TGCGCCAGCAGCAAGGACAGGGGGCAAGTAGATGGCTACACCTTC. Translation gives CASSKDRGQVDGYTF.

The chain combines TRBV5-4 with TRBJ2-1; D possibly corresponds to TRBD2 (5 bases). V shed 3 bases and J shed 9 bases, with 13 bases lying between them. The CDR3 runs to 13 residues. Germline CDR1 and CDR2: SGHNT and YYREEE (reference sequence). The CDR3: CASSSGGASEQFF. CDR3 nucleotides: TGTGCCAGCAGCTCCGGAGGAGCTTCTGAGCAGTTCTTC. Supplemented by reference TRBV5-4 and TRBJ2-1, the full variable domain reads ETGVTQSPTHLIKTRGQQVTLRCSSQSGHNTVSWYQQALGQGPQFIFQYYREEENGRGNFPPRFSGLQFPNYSSELNVNALELDDSALYLCASSSGGASEQFFGPGTRLTVL.

The chain uses TRBV4-1 and TRBJ1-2, with 8 bases lining up with TRBD1. Germline V gene lookup returns CDR1 MGHRA and CDR2 YSYEKL. The J segment lost 7 bases and the V segment lost 2 bases, leaving 9 bases of the junction unmatched. The CDR3 has 15 amino acids. CDR3 DNA: TGCGCCAGCAGCCAACTTCTTGGACAGGGCCCTGGCTACACCTTC. Translating gives CASSQLLGQGPGYTF.

The CDR3 nucleotides are TGTGCCAGCAGCCCACAGGGGGACTATGGCTACACCTTC. Translated: CASSPQGDYGYTF. The V and J genes are TRBV7-2 and TRBJ1-2; 8 nucleotides match TRBD1. V lost 5 bases to trimming and J lost 3 bases; unmatched junction nucleotides: 2. Germline CDR1 is SGHTA and CDR2 is FQGNSA. The CDR3 runs 13 residues.

This clone was detected a few times. This may arise from a read error, as a much more abundant clone is one base away. The chain carries TRBV7-9 and TRBJ2-3; the D is unclear. V was shortened by 5 bases and J by 2 bases, with 2 bases between the two germline ends. CDR1 and CDR2 (germline): SEHNR, FQNEAQ (reference sequence). The CDR3 is 11 amino acids. CDR3 nucleotide sequence: TGTGCCAGCAGCCACACAGATACGCAGTATTTT. Encoded protein: CASSHTDTQYF.

This clone has a single count. V usage is TRBV18 and J usage is TRBJ2-5, with D possibly matching TRBD1 (6 bases). The germline gives CDR1 KGHSH, CDR2 LQKENI. V lost 3 bases, J lost 0 bases, and 11 bases lay in between. The CDR3 is 15 amino acids. The chain's CDR3 is CASSPFSGDQETQYF. CDR3 DNA sequence: TGTGCCAGCTCACCTTTTTCAGGGGACCAAGAGACCCAGTACTTC. The whole variable domain, remainder taken from reference TRBV18 and TRBJ2-5, is NAGVMQNPRHLVRRRGQEARLRCSPMKGHSHVYWYRQLPEEGLKFMVYLQKENIIDESGMPKERFSAEFPKEGPSILRIQQVVRGDSAAYFCASSPFSGDQETQYFGPGTRLLVL.

This clone was picked up one time. The V gene is TRBV5-1, the J gene TRBJ2-2, with 12 bases that match TRBD2. Per germline, CDR1 SGHRS and CDR2 YFSETQ. V lost 4 bases, J lost 0 bases, and 4 bases stayed unmatched. The CDR3 runs 17 residues. CDR3 sequence: CASSQLAGGSNTGELFF. The CDR3 coding sequence is TGCGCCAGCAGCCAACTAGCGGGAGGCTCGAACACCGGGGAGCTGTTTTTT.

This clone occurred a few times. The chain links TRBV7-2 to TRBJ2-5, with TRBD2 as a possible D gene (6 bases). The germline CDR1 and CDR2 sequences are SGHTA and FQGNSA. Trimming removed 1 base from V and 2 bases from J, with 11 bases in between. CDR3 length equals 15 residues. The CDR3 spells CASSLDPLAQETQYF. Here the CDR3 DNA reads TGTGCCAGCAGCTTAGATCCCCTAGCGCAAGAGACCCAGTACTTC.

In this sample, this clone turned up a few times. The chain combines TRBV4-3 with TRBJ2-6; D possibly matches TRBD1 or TRBD2 (6 bases each). V was trimmed by 4 bases and J by 0 bases, leaving 19 bases between them. This CDR3 is 19 amino acids long. The germline CDR1 and CDR2 sequences are LGHNA and YSLEER. The CDR3 DNA is TGCGCCAGCAGCCGGACCCCGGCCGGGGGCCTCTCTGGGGCCAACGTCCTGACTTTC. This translates into CASSRTPAGGLSGANVLTF.

This sequence joins TRBV4-1 and TRBJ2-1; D perhaps matches TRBD1 (5 bases). The CDR3 runs 14 residues. V was cut by 4 bases and J by 5 bases, with 12 bases left in between. The germline V gene encodes CDR1 MGHRA and CDR2 YSYEKL. CDR3 region: CASSPQIGDNEQFF. For the CDR3, the DNA is TGCGCCAGCAGCCCCCAGATAGGGGACAATGAGCAGTTCTTC.

The chain couples TRBV28 to TRBJ2-7; either TRBD1 or TRBD2 may fit D (5 bases each). Germline V lookup: CDR1 MDHEN, CDR2 SYDVKM. The CDR3 consists of 16 residues. The ends were cut back, 6 bases at V and 0 bases at J, with 18 bases in the middle. Here the CDR3 DNA reads TGTGCCAGCAGACCTAATACCGGGACGTTCTCCTACGAGCAGTACTTC. It translates to CASRPNTGTFSYEQYF.

The chain carries TRBV5-4 and TRBJ2-5; TRBD2 might be the D (5 bases). From germline, CDR1 is SGHNT and CDR2 YYREEE (reference sequence). V lost 4 bases, J lost 10 bases, and 17 bases lay in between. CDR3 length: 13 amino acids. The CDR3, as DNA: TGTGCCAGCAGCGTAAATAGCGAGATTATCCAGTACTTC. Translated, it gives CASSVNSEIIQYF. Based on the CDR3 plus reference TRBV5-4 and TRBJ2-5, the full variable domain is ETGVTQSPTHLIKTRGQQVTLRCSSQSGHNTVSWYQQALGQGPQFIFQYYREEENGRGNFPPRFSGLQFPNYSSELNVNALELDDSALYLCASSVNSEIIQYFGPGTRLLVL.

This clone was seen more than once but under ten times. The chain joins TRBV7-3 to TRBJ2-1; no clear D. V shed 3 bases and J shed 7 bases, with 10 bases lying between them. Germline V gene lookup returns CDR1 SGHTA and CDR2 FQGTGA. The CDR3 sequence is 13 residues long. Here the CDR3 DNA reads TGTGCCAGCAGCTTCGGCCGGCCAAATGAGCAGTTCTTC. It specifies CASSFGRPNEQFF.

The J gene is TRBJ1-3, the V gene TRBV7-8; the D gene is possibly TRBD1 (6 bases). Trimming cost V 11 bases and J 0 bases, with 14 bases left between them. Germline CDR1 is SGHVS and CDR2 is FQNEAQ. The CDR3 consists of 14 residues. The CDR3 loop is CAWGAGNSGNTIYF. As DNA, the CDR3 is TGTGCCTGGGGGGCAGGGAACTCTGGAAACACCATATATTTT. The full variable domain, with the rest looked up from reference TRBV7-8 and TRBJ1-3, is GAGVSQSPRYKVAKRGQDVALRCDPISGHVSLFWYQQALGQGPEFLTYFQNEAQLDKSGLPSDRFFAERPEGSVSTLKIQRTQQEDSAVYLCAWGAGNSGNTIYFGEGSWLTVV.

The genes are TRBV19 and TRBJ1-2; 9 nucleotides align to TRBD1. Germline V gene lookup returns CDR1 LNHDA and CDR2 SQIVND (reference sequence). The V segment lost 4 bases and the J segment 0 bases; nucleotides outside the gene matches: 9. The CDR3 extends over 17 amino acids. The CDR3 coding sequence is TGTGCCAGTAGTACCGGGACAGGGAGGACTACTAACTATGGCTACACCTTC. Protein sequence: CASSTGTGRTTNYGYTF.

V gene TRBV6-5 combines with J gene TRBJ1-5; 9 bases line up with TRBD1. The length of the CDR3 is 16 residues. Trimming cost V 4 bases and J 1 base; bases outside gene matches: 5. Germline V gene sequence: CDR1 MNHEY, CDR2 SVGAGI. The CDR3 is CASSSTGGWSNQPQHF. CDR3 nucleotide sequence: TGTGCCAGCAGTTCAACAGGGGGCTGGAGCAATCAGCCCCAGCATTTT.

The chain links TRBV27 to TRBJ1-1, with D possibly being TRBD1 (5 bases). The CDR3 is 15 amino acids. CDR1 is MNHEY, CDR2 SMNVEV, per germline (reference sequence). V lost 8 bases and J 7 bases, leaving 23 bases between the germline ends. CDR3 bases: TGTGCCAGCCGGACTATAGGGGCTCAAGACAATGAAGCTTTCTTT. It yields the protein CASRTIGAQDNEAFF.

As concerns this clone: This CDR3 is also generated by other DNA sequences in the sample. V usage is TRBV11-2 and J usage is TRBJ2-5; D call uncertain. The CDR3 sequence is 11 residues long. Germline V gene lookup returns CDR1 SGHAT and CDR2 FQNNGV. Trimming took 1 base from V and 5 from J, leaving 2 bases between them. The CDR3 DNA sequence: TGTGCCAGCAGCTTAGCTGAGACCCAGTACTTC. This encodes CASSLAETQYF.

The chain carries TRBV11-3 and TRBJ2-1, with 7 bases identical to TRBD2. The CDR3 consists of 17 residues. Losses at the gene ends were 1 base for V and 9 bases for J; bases not matched to a gene: 15. Germline V CDR1 and CDR2: SGHNT, YENEEA. Written as DNA, the CDR3 is TGTGCCAGCAGCTTAGGGGGCGGGAGAGACCCAATGTTTGAGCAGTTCTTC. Protein product: CASSLGGGRDPMFEQFF.

This clone was found once. The CDR3 DNA reads TGCAGCGTTGGTTTGTATACCTTCAACACTGAAGCTTTCTTT. Protein product: CSVGLYTFNTEAFF. This chain links TRBV29-1 with TRBJ1-1, with D unclear. Germline assignment: CDR1 SQVTM and CDR2 ANQGSEA. The CDR3 has 14 amino acids. Between the trimmed V and J ends, which lost 4 bases and 2 bases, there was a span of 14 bases.

This clone turned up a few times. The chain couples TRBV7-2 to TRBJ1-2; D remains unclear. CDR3 length: 15 residues. With 3 bases removed from V and 4 bases from J, the gap between germline ends came to 15 bases. Germline assignment: CDR1 SGHTA and CDR2 FQGNSA. CDR3 region: CASSFSPALAYGYTF. The DNA for the CDR3 is TGTGCCAGCAGCTTTAGTCCAGCCCTTGCCTATGGCTACACCTTC.